This note documents a single T cell receptor (beta chain) sequence. This clonotype was counted only a few times. There is no known antigen for this receptor. The record has no base qualities; no much larger clone is one base away. The time point label here, explained by the study, means: patch test 3, about 24 weeks after DPC sensitization. The sample's treatment or condition label, in plain terms: therapeutic diphenylcyclopropenone sensitization with weekly scalp DPC. At each patch-test visit, blood was drawn before the patch test was applied. Eligible patients were aged 18 to 70, diagnosed with alopecia, deemed suitable for DPC therapy, and excluded if pregnant. Total RNA was extracted from unfractionated whole blood that had been collected in Tempus Blood RNA tubes. The library was generated by RACE. Sequencing instrument: NextSeq 500. During library preparation, unique molecular identifiers were attached to individual cDNA molecules so that TCRs could be counted in a quantitative, reproducible way. From each blood RNA sample, both TCR alpha and TCR beta chains were sequenced. Turning to the authors' computational methods: Samples had a median of roughly 99,000 TCRs, with a range from 23,224 to 690,600. V, J and CDR3 annotation of the TCR reads was carried out using the Decombinator software suite. Every sample was subsampled to the same number of TCRs (28,000) for the PS versus PT1 abundance plots. TCRs were defined as expanded if absent before sensitization and observed at least eight times at the 2-week time point. TCRdb trimmed public reads at Q25 via fastp, called clones via MiXCR and kept in-frame beta chains. CDR3 protein duplicates are merged, each entry listing the most common genes and DNA. The V and J calls come from TCRdb's annotation, not from the publication. This sample lists approximately 88,000 distinct CDR3 sequences; 10% to 15% were detected once. The biggest ten clones account for approximately 6% of the sample.

These data come from a study of human T cells and chemical hapten exposure (dated by TCRdb to about 2021). The study in broad terms: For sensitization, 2% DPC in acetone was applied to a roughly 2 cm by roughly 2 cm area of upper inner arm skin. Patient blood was sampled pre-sensitization (week 0) and at 2, 6 and about 24 weeks after DPC sensitization. Libraries were pooled for sequencing, and per-sample TCR yields varied mainly because of small differences in library volumes within the pool. The patient cohort, mostly female, included alopecia areata with under or over 50% scalp involvement, alopecia totalis and alopecia universalis. Roughly 30 alopecia patients provided blood for TCR sequencing at one to four time points (pre-sensitization, 2, 6 and 24 weeks). Patch testing was done on the upper back using Finn chambers containing 0.01% DPC, and results were scored after 6 days according to International Contact Dermatitis Research Group standards. The study tracked peripheral blood TCR repertoire changes in vivo during primary and secondary sensitization to the hapten diphenylcyclopropenone (DPC) in alopecia patients. Weekly therapeutic DPC doses were additionally applied to the scalp of patients throughout the roughly 22-week study period.

Overall study results and their limits: Compared with pre-sensitization or healthy control sets, expanded TCRs formed significantly more large CDR3 similarity clusters, which is consistent with antigen-driven responses. Repeated subsampling changed both the strength of the expansion versus patch-test correlation and the threshold at which the correlation became significant. No change with DPC sensitization was found in the number of TCRs above 1 in 1000 frequency, and no evidence of global repertoire structure alterations was found. All patients had alopecia, a presumed autoimmune disease, so their immune response might differ from that of healthy individuals. A positive correlation was found between the number of PT1 expanded TCRs and patch test score, with significance reached at thresholds 8, 16 and 32 but not 4.

The source material was whole blood, sampled in connection with sensitization to the hapten diphenylcyclopropenone (DPC). The TCR sequence derives from a woman between 45 and 65 years old with alopecia areata. Some clones in this sample may be carry-over from other donors' samples.

The nucleotides read TGTGCCAGCAGTTCCGGTAGGGTAGCGGGAGGGCGACAAGATACGCAGTATTTT. Translated, it reads CASSSGRVAGGRQDTQYF. The chain is assembled from TRBV6-5 and TRBJ2-3; 11 bases in the middle match TRBD2. After removal of 4 bases from V and 5 bases from J, the junction retains 14 bases not matched to a gene. CDR1 and CDR2, per the germline V gene, are MNHEY and SVGAGI. The CDR3 contains 18 residues, cysteine and phenylalanine counted. Kept here is only the CDR3 DNA, which spans 54 bases and is read in frame from base 1.